Listed here are 3 T cell receptor beta chains from one sample, sequenced in a study of memory CD4+ T cells and cytomegalovirus serostatus. The sort gate was single viable CD3+CD4+CD8-CD45RO+ cells for memory CD4+ T cells. The method was immunoSEQ multiplex PCR; TCRdb's version includes in-frame clones alone and lacks a portion of them. The table has 55,000 or so clones, around 88% seen once. Sequencing was done on a sample of memory CD4+ T cells from blood. Receptors were obtained from an adult in good health and CMV-seropositive.

J is TRBJ1-2 and V is TRBV28, with D possibly matching TRBD1 (6 bases). Germline V gene sequence: CDR1 MDHEN, CDR2 SYDVKM. The length of the CDR3 is 13 residues. Between the trimmed V and J ends, which lost 7 bases and 3 bases, there was a span of 12 bases. The CDR3 spells CASNNRAYYGYTF. In DNA, the CDR3 is TGTGCCAGCAATAACAGGGCATACTATGGCTACACCTTC.

The chain has TRBV25-1 and TRBJ2-1; 9 nucleotides line up with TRBD2. This CDR3 has 15 amino acids. Germline V gene sequence: CDR1 MGHDK, CDR2 SYGVNS. The junction had 13 bases not matched to a gene; V was cut back by 8 bases and J by 8 bases. CDR3 sequence: CASSSSGAAADEQFF. CDR3 coding DNA: TGTGCCAGCTCCTCTAGCGGGGCGGCTGCGGATGAGCAGTTCTTC.

J is TRBJ2-5 and V is TRBV7-9; weak D call: TRBD2 (5 bases). Trimming shortened V by 6 bases and J by 1 base, and 9 bases separated the two germline ends. The CDR3 is 13 residues long. Germline V gene lookup returns CDR1 SEHNR and CDR2 FQNEAQ (reference sequence). The CDR3 sequence: CASSPGSQETQYF. Written as DNA, the CDR3 is TGTGCCAGCAGTCCGGGGTCCCAAGAGACCCAGTACTTC.